These 27 T cell receptor beta chains were sequenced from one sample in a study of blood T cell repertoires in COVID-19. Sequencing was performed with immunoSEQ multiplex PCR; in TCRdb, only in-frame clones are kept and a portion is missing. The sample lists about 200,000 clones; more than 70% were seen once. The source material was peripheral blood. All receptors derive from a person aged 70 to 85 with COVID-19, enrolled during active disease.

The CDR3 is CASSQVGSGENIQYF. The DNA for the CDR3 is TGTGCCAGCAGCCAAGTGGGAAGCGGTGAAAACATTCAGTACTTC. This sequence joins TRBV4-2 and TRBJ2-4; D may be TRBD2 (5 bases). The CDR3 runs to 15 residues. The V and J ends lost 1 base and 5 bases respectively, with 12 bases between them. Per the germline V gene, CDR1 is LGHNA and CDR2 is YNFKEQ.

Of note for this clone: Other DNA variants within this sample encode the same CDR3. The chain is built from TRBV12-3 or TRBV12-4 and TRBJ1-1; no clear D gene. The CDR3 length is 13 residues. Trimming took 3 bases from V and 0 from J, leaving 5 bases between them. CDR3 loop: CASSFSMNTEAFF. The CDR3 DNA reads TGTGCCAGCAGTTTTTCAATGAACACTGAAGCTTTCTTT.

The chain is built from TRBV7-9 and TRBJ2-3; D uncertain. The germline gives CDR1 SEHNR, CDR2 FQNEAQ (reference sequence). This CDR3 comprises 15 residues. V lost 5 bases to trimming and J lost 0 bases, with 12 bases between them. This chain's CDR3 is CASSVTLTSTDTQYF. The CDR3 DNA is TGTGCCAGCAGCGTCACCCTCACAAGCACAGATACGCAGTATTTT.

The chain carries TRBV5-6 and TRBJ1-2; perhaps TRBD1 as D (6 bases). The CDR3 totals 13 residues. V was trimmed by 7 bases and J by 4 bases, leaving 14 bases between them. CDR1 SGHDT and CDR2 YYEEEE come from the germline V gene. Written as DNA, the CDR3 is TGTGCCAGCCAACCAGGGGCGCTCTATGGCTACACCTTC. Protein product: CASQPGALYGYTF.

The rearrangement links TRBV11-2 to TRBJ1-1, with D unclear. The V gene lost 2 bases and the J gene lost 0 bases, with 4 bases spanning the gap. Germline V gives CDR1 SGHAT, CDR2 FQNNGV. The CDR3 is 13 residues long. The DNA of the CDR3 is TGTGCCAGCAGCTTACAAATGAACACTGAAGCTTTCTTT. Translation gives CASSLQMNTEAFF. Together with reference TRBV11-2 and TRBJ1-1, the CDR3 gives the full variable domain: EAGVAQSPRYKIIEKRQSVAFWCNPISGHATLYWYQQILGQGPKLLIQFQNNGVVDDSQLPKDRFSAERLKGVDSTLKIQPAKLEDSAVYLCASSLQMNTEAFFGQGTRLTVV.

V usage is TRBV10-1 and J usage is TRBJ2-7; 7 bases are shared with TRBD1. V was pared by 11 bases and J by 0 bases, with 10 bases of the junction left unmatched. From germline, CDR1 is WNHNN and CDR2 SYGVQD (reference sequence). The CDR3 covers 14 residues. The CDR3 DNA follows: TGCGCCCCACCAAAAGGGGGCTCCTCCTACGAGCAGTACTTC. Protein: CAPPKGGSSYEQYF.

This sequence joins TRBV28 and TRBJ2-7, with D unclear. V lost 2 bases and J lost 4, with 3 bases in between. In germline, CDR1 is MDHEN, CDR2 SYDVKM. The CDR3 covers 11 residues. CDR3 protein: CASSLQYEQYF. The DNA for the CDR3 is TGTGCCAGCAGTTTACAGTACGAGCAGTACTTC.

The gene calls are TRBV20-1 and TRBJ1-4; D call uncertain. The CDR3 loop spans 11 amino acids. Trimming shortened V by 1 base and J by 8 bases, and 5 bases separated the two germline ends. Germline V gives CDR1 DFQATT, CDR2 SNEGSKA (reference sequence). The CDR3 DNA follows: TGCAGTGCTAGAGTCAGAGAAAAACTGTTTTTT. Translation gives CSARVREKLFF.

The chain recombines TRBV30 with TRBJ2-1; D remains unclear. Germline values: CDR1 GTSNPN, CDR2 SVGIG (reference sequence). The ends were cut back, 2 bases at V and 5 bases at J, with 4 bases in the middle. CDR3 length equals 11 residues. CDR3: CAWSQDNEQFF. In nucleotides, the CDR3 is TGTGCCTGGAGTCAGGACAATGAGCAGTTCTTC.

This clone has just a few counts. The chain links TRBV6-5 to TRBJ2-5; possibly TRBD1 for D (5 bases). CDR1 and CDR2 (germline): MNHEY, SVGAGI. Trimming cost V 5 bases and J 0 bases, with 13 bases left between them. CDR3 size: 15 residues. The CDR3 reads CASSRARQNQETQYF. The CDR3 nucleotides are TGTGCCAGCAGTCGGGCCCGACAGAACCAAGAGACCCAGTACTTC.

The chain uses TRBV28 and TRBJ2-7; TRBD2 matches at 14 bases. This CDR3 region has 15 residues. After removal of 6 bases from V and 4 bases from J, the junction contained 5 bases not matched to a gene. CDR1 is MDHEN and CDR2 is SYDVKM in the germline V gene. The CDR3 DNA follows: TGTGCCAGCAGGAGGACTAGCGGGGGGCTTTACGAGCAGTACTTC. It encodes CASRRTSGGLYEQYF.

CDR3 region: CASVGGNSNEQFF. In DNA, the CDR3 is TGTGCCAGCGTCGGCGGGAACTCTAATGAGCAGTTCTTC. V and J are TRBV11-2 and TRBJ2-1, with TRBD2 as a possible D gene (6 bases). CDR1 SGHAT and CDR2 FQNNGV come from the germline V gene. V was trimmed by 8 bases and J by 7 bases, leaving 15 bases between them. This CDR3 comprises 13 residues.

The V and J genes are TRBV9 and TRBJ2-2; D remains ambiguous. CDR1 SGDLS and CDR2 YYNGEE come from the germline V gene. This CDR3 spans 14 amino acids. The V and J ends lost 0 bases and 1 base respectively, with 4 bases between them. CDR3 in DNA: TGTGCCAGCAGCGTAGGCGGGAACACCGGGGAGCTGTTTTTT. This gives the protein CASSVGGNTGELFF. The full variable domain, completed using reference TRBV9 and TRBJ2-2, is DSGVTQTPKHLITATGQRVTLRCSPRSGDLSVYWYQQSLDQGLQFLIQYYNGEERAKGNILERFSAQQFPDLHSELNLSSLELGDSALYFCASSVGGNTGELFFGEGSRLTVL.

The chain joins TRBV5-6 to TRBJ1-3; weak D call: TRBD1 (6 bases). V was cut by 3 bases and J by 1 base, with 8 bases left in between. CDR1 is SGHDT, CDR2 YYEEEE, per germline. The CDR3 covers 14 residues. For the CDR3, the DNA is TGTGCCAGCAGCTACAGGGTATCTGGAAACACCATATATTTT. Encoded protein: CASSYRVSGNTIYF.

This chain links TRBV7-2 with TRBJ1-2, with TRBD1 matching 9 bases. Per the germline V gene, CDR1 is SGHTA and CDR2 is FQGNSA. Losses at the gene ends were 4 bases for V and 6 bases for J; bases not matched to a gene: 3. CDR3 length equals 13 residues. The CDR3 protein is CASSSDRGHGYTF. CDR3 nucleotides: TGTGCCAGCAGCTCGGACAGGGGCCATGGCTACACCTTC.

This chain joins TRBV11-2 and TRBJ1-3; maybe TRBD1 (6 bases). CDR3 length: 14 residues. Trimming pared 4 bases from V and 3 bases from J, leaving 10 bases between. Germline CDR1 is SGHAT and CDR2 is FQNNGV. Written as DNA, the CDR3 is TGTGCCAGCAGCTCTAACAGGGTTGGAAACACCATATATTTT. Translated: CASSSNRVGNTIYF.

The rearrangement uses TRBV5-1 and TRBJ2-5, with 9 bases identical to TRBD1. The CDR3 consists of 15 residues. Germline CDR1 is SGHRS and CDR2 is YFSETQ. The ends lost 4 bases at V and 1 base at J; junction bases unmatched: 5. This chain's CDR3 is CASSQDRGFQETQYF. CDR3 nucleotide sequence: TGCGCCAGCAGCCAGGACAGGGGATTCCAAGAGACCCAGTACTTC.

The chain has TRBV27 and TRBJ2-1; TRBD1 matches at 8 bases. With 7 bases clipped from V and 2 bases from J, the junction kept 7 bases outside the gene matches. The CDR3 spans 15 residues. The germline gives CDR1 MNHEY, CDR2 SMNVEV (reference sequence). In nucleotides, the CDR3 is TGTGCCAGCATTTCCGGGACAGGAGCCTACAATGAGCAGTTCTTC. Amino acids: CASISGTGAYNEQFF.

This clone was counted once. The chain links TRBV7-8 to TRBJ2-7; 7 bases align to TRBD1. This CDR3 has 17 amino acids. Germline values: CDR1 SGHVS, CDR2 FQNEAQ. V lost 3 bases to trimming and J lost 4 bases; unmatched junction nucleotides: 15. The CDR3 is CASSFRADQTGDYEQYF. The CDR3 DNA follows: TGTGCCAGCAGCTTTAGGGCGGATCAAACAGGGGATTACGAGCAGTACTTC.

This rearrangement joins TRBV3-1 (or the pseudogene TRBV3-2) to TRBJ2-7, with 9 positions matching TRBD1. CDR3 size: 15 residues. The germline V gene has CDR1 LGHDT and CDR2 YNNKEL (reference sequence). The J segment lost 5 bases and the V segment lost 2 bases, leaving 7 bases of the junction unmatched. CDR3: CASSQIGTGHHEQYF. The CDR3, as DNA: TGTGCCAGCAGCCAAATCGGGACAGGGCATCACGAGCAGTACTTC.

This clone was observed a few times. J is TRBJ2-7 and V is TRBV28; 11 bases agree with TRBD2. In germline, CDR1 is MDHEN, CDR2 SYDVKM. Trimming removed 1 base from V and 6 bases from J; junction bases left unmatched: 5. This CDR3 region has 15 residues. The CDR3 sequence is CASSLSLAGGGEQYF. The DNA for the CDR3 is TGTGCCAGCAGTTTATCTCTAGCGGGAGGAGGCGAGCAGTACTTC.

The rearrangement links TRBV2 to TRBJ1-6; the match to TRBD1 covers 8 bases. V dropped 4 bases and J dropped 9; count of bases not matched to a gene: 2. Looked up from germline, CDR1 is SNHLY and CDR2 is FYNNEI. The length of the CDR3 is 13 residues. The CDR3 coding sequence is TGTGCCAGCAGTGGGACAGGGAGTTCACCCCTCCACTTT. It codes for CASSGTGSSPLHF. The whole variable domain, remainder taken from reference TRBV2 and TRBJ1-6, is EPEVTQTPSHQVTQMGQEVILRCVPISNHLYFYWYRQILGQKVEFLVSFYNNEISEKSEIFDDQFSVERPDGSNFTLKIRSTKLEDSAMYFCASSGTGSSPLHFGNGTRLTVT.

The CDR3 nucleotides read TGCGCCAGCAGCCTCGGGTTAATAGCCTCTGGAAACACCATATATTTT. As protein: CASSLGLIASGNTIYF. The rearrangement links TRBV5-1 to TRBJ1-3; the D is unclear. The CDR3 is made up of 16 amino acids. CDR1 is SGHRS and CDR2 is YFSETQ in the germline V gene. With 4 bases removed from V and 0 bases from J, the gap between germline ends came to 14 bases.

The chain uses TRBV5-5 and TRBJ2-1, with a possible D match to TRBD2 (6 bases). The germline V and J ends were trimmed by 3 bases and 1 base, with 11 bases remaining between them. The CDR3 is 15 amino acids. Germline V gene lookup returns CDR1 SGHKS and CDR2 YYEKEE (reference sequence). DNA of the CDR3: TGTGCCAGCAGCTGGGAGGTAGGATCCTACAATGAGCAGTTCTTC. This translates into CASSWEVGSYNEQFF.

This chain uses TRBV28 with TRBJ1-5, with TRBD1 as a possible D gene (5 bases). The V gene's germline CDR1 is MDHEN and CDR2 SYDVKM. The V and J ends lost 6 bases and 3 bases respectively, with 15 bases between them. The CDR3 is 15 residues long. Here the CDR3 reads CASSPPGGFNQPQHF. CDR3 DNA sequence: TGTGCCAGCAGCCCACCGGGGGGGTTCAATCAGCCCCAGCATTTT.

V gene TRBV9 combines with J gene TRBJ2-7; weak D call: TRBD1 (6 bases). The CDR3 covers 15 residues. Per the germline V gene, CDR1 is SGDLS and CDR2 is YYNGEE. The V and J ends lost 5 bases and 2 bases respectively, with 17 bases between them. DNA for the CDR3: TGTGCCAGCAGTGCTGGGACATCCATACCCTACGAGCAGTACTTC. Translated: CASSAGTSIPYEQYF. Full variable domain (outside the CDR3, taken from reference TRBV9 and TRBJ2-7): DSGVTQTPKHLITATGQRVTLRCSPRSGDLSVYWYQQSLDQGLQFLIQYYNGEERAKGNILERFSAQQFPDLHSELNLSSLELGDSALYFCASSAGTSIPYEQYFGPGTRLTVT.

The chain's CDR3 is CASSLEDSGYTF. In DNA, the CDR3 is TGTGCCAGCAGCTTAGAAGACAGTGGCTACACCTTC. The chain recombines TRBV7-9 with TRBJ1-2; weak D call: TRBD1 (5 bases). V was shortened by 1 base and J by 7 bases, with 7 bases between the two germline ends. CDR1 and CDR2 (germline): SEHNR, FQNEAQ (reference sequence). This CDR3 has 12 residues.